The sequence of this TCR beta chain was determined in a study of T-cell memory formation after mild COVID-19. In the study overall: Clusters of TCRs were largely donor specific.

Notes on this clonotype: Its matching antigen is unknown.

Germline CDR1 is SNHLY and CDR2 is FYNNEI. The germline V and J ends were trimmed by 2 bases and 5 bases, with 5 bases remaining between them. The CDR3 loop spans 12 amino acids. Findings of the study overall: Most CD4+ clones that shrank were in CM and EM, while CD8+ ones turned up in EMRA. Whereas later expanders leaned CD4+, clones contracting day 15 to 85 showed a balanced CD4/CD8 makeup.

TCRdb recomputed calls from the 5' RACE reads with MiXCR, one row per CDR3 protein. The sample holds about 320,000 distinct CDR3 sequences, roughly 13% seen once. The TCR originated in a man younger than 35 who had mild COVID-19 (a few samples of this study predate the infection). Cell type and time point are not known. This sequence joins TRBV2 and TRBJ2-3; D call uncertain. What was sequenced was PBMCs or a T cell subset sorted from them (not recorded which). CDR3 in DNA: TGTGCCAGCAGTGAACTGGAAGATACGCAGTATTTT. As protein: CASSELEDTQYF.